The clone carrying this T cell receptor (beta chain) was detected once. This sample was taken from a study of blood T cell repertoires in COVID-19. The J segment lost 6 bases and the V segment lost 5 bases, leaving 12 bases of the junction unmatched. Germline V gives CDR1 SGHTA, CDR2 FQGNSA. The CDR3 loop spans 16 amino acids. In the original analysis: From reference gene primer amplification, estimates of nucleated cell counts were derived. Assay: immunoSEQ multiplex PCR; the TCRdb copy retains only in-frame clones and omits some. The V and J calls and clone size are taken from that table; D and trimming were inferred from the DNA. The table lists 30,000 to 40,000 clones, approximately 87% of them singletons, with about a tenth in the top ten.

The chain links TRBV7-2 to TRBJ1-5; 8 bases are shared with TRBD1. The clonotype originates from an elderly man with active COVID-19. The sequenced sample was peripheral blood. CDR3 region: CASSIDRGIAIQPQHF. The DNA of the CDR3 is TGTGCCAGCAGCATTGACAGGGGAATAGCGATTCAGCCCCAGCATTTT.